This T cell receptor beta chain was retrieved from a study of CD8 T cells in Susac syndrome (dated by TCRdb to 2018 to 2020). Context from the whole study: Repertoire sequencing was used to test whether CD8+ T cell activation and differentiation in Susac syndrome was antigen driven. What the research found in general, with its limitations: The number of individuals in the TCR sequencing and HLA analysis was recognized as being relatively small.

A note on this clonotype: The clone's antigen remains unknown. Per-nucleotide qualities are absent, and no much larger clonotype sits a single base away.

High-throughput TCR beta sequencing profiled peripheral blood CD8+ and CD4+ T cells from healthy donors, Susac syndrome patients and multiple sclerosis patients. Multiple sclerosis controls were treatment-naive patients with stable or active relapsing-remitting disease fulfilling revised McDonald criteria. CD8+ TEMRA cells were enriched by FACS, while bulk CD8+ and CD4+ T cells were purified by magnetic negative isolation. Blood was collected in EDTA tubes and processed within 24 hours, with PBMCs isolated through density gradient centrifugation. PBMCs intended for TCR sequencing were frozen in liquid nitrogen and were later thawed in a 37 degrees C water bath. A purity of at least 90% was achieved for sorted or isolated CD4+, CD8+ and CD8+ TEMRA cells. The trim is 3 bases for V and 1 base for J, with a gap of 3 bases between the germline ends. Counted from cysteine to phenylalanine, this CDR3 has 12 amino acids. The read is trimmed to its CDR3 DNA, 36 bases read in frame from base 1. From the germline V gene, CDR1 is LGHNT and CDR2 is FRNRAP.

RNA was extracted using the RNeasy kit, and roughly 0.45 to 1 ug of the RNA was reverse transcribed with random hexamers. TCR beta CDR3 regions were amplified with the immunoSEQ multiplex PCR assay covering 54 Vbeta and 13 Jbeta segments. To correct PCR amplification bias, a synthetic template baseline was used for both primer optimization and computational correction. On the authors' methods: Reads were assigned to V, D and J genes according to IMGT and analyzed in immunoSEQ Analyzer, with only productive sequences retained. Clonality was calculated as one minus the Shannon entropy normalized by log2 of the number of productive unique sequences. For each patient and control, public and private clones were evaluated among the 100 most prevalent clones. A clone was defined as Susac-specific if it was absent from the healthy and MS cohorts, from about 1,100 published viral clones and from other ImmuneACCESS disease sequences. Using fastp at Q25 and MiXCR, TCRdb reprocessed the public reads and kept productive beta chains. Every entry covers one CDR3 protein and lists the most common genes and DNA from its rows. TCRdb's processing, not the authors' own work, is the source of the V and J calls. The sample includes 200,000 to 300,000 distinct CDR3 sequences, with approximately 92% observed a single time. Around 0.07% of the sample is held by the ten biggest clonotypes.

Material: CD4+ T cells from PBMCs. The source of this sequence is a human donor with multiple sclerosis. The rearrangement joined TRBV12-5 to TRBJ1-2, with the D gene not confidently named. The CDR3 reads as follows: CASGLSNYGYTF. The DNA sequence follows: TGTGCTAGTGGTTTAAGTAACTATGGCTACACCTTC.